The 3 T cell receptor beta chains below were found in one sample sequenced in a study of blood T cells in healthy people across ages. Alongside a J-beta primer mix, a sample-barcoded 5' primer served in a second PCR lasting roughly 6 to 11 cycles. Each CDR3 protein gets one entry after TCRdb re-called the 5' RACE reads with MiXCR. The table has roughly 800,000 distinct CDR3 sequences, roughly 60% seen once. The specimen sequenced was blood. The receptors were gathered from a man aged 25 to 45 in good health.

The rearrangement uses TRBV9 and TRBJ2-1; D may be TRBD2 (5 bases). The CDR3 runs to 14 residues. V was cut by 3 bases and J by 11 bases, with 18 bases left in between. The germline V gene has CDR1 SGDLS and CDR2 YYNGEE. Here the CDR3 reads CASSAPEWRTQQFF. DNA of the CDR3: TGTGCCAGCAGCGCCCCTGAGTGGAGGACCCAGCAGTTCTTC.

This clonotype has only one observation. The rearrangement links TRBV20-1 to TRBJ2-4; D may be TRBD1 (6 bases). Trimming shortened V by 2 bases and J by 9 bases, and 14 bases separated the two germline ends. The CDR3 runs to 13 residues. Germline V gene data show CDR1 as DFQATT and CDR2 as SNEGSKA (reference sequence). CDR3 nucleotide sequence: TGCAGTGCTAGAAAAAACAGGGATGGCATTCAGTACTTC. Translated, it gives CSARKNRDGIQYF.

The chain has TRBV6-6 and TRBJ1-6, with a possible D match to TRBD1 (6 bases). There are 13 residues in the CDR3. Trimming left V 2 bases short and J 13 bases short, with 12 bases between. Germline V gene lookup returns CDR1 MNHNY and CDR2 SVGAGI (reference sequence). This CDR3 reads CASSYQNDRPLHF. The DNA for the CDR3 is TGTGCCAGCAGTTACCAGAACGACAGGCCCCTCCACTTT.